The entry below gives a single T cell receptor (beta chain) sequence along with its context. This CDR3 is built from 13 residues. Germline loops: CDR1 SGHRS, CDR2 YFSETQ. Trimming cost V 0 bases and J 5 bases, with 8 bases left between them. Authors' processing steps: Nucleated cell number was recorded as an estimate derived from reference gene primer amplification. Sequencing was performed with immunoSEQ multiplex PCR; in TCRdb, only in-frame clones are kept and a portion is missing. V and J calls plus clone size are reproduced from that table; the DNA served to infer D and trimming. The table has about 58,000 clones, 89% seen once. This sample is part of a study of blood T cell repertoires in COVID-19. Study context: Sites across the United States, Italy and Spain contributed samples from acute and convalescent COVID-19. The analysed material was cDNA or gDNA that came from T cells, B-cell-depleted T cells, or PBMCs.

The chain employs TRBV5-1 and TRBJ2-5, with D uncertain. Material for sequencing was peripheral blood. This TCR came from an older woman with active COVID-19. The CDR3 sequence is CASSLDNEETQYF. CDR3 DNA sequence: TGCGCCAGCAGCTTGGATAACGAGGAGACCCAGTACTTC.